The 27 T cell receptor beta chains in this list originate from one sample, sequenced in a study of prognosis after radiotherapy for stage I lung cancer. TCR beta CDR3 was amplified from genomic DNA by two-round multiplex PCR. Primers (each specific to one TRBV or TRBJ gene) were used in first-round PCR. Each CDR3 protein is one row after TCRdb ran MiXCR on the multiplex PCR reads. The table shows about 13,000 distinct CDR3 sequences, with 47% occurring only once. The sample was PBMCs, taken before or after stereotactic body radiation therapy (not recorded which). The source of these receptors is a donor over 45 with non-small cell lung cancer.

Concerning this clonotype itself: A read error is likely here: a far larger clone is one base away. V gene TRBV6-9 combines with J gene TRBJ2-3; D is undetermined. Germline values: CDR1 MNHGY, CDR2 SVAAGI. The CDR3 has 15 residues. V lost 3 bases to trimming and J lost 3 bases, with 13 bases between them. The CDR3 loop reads CASSYSLAKTDTQYF. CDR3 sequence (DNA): TGTGCCAGCAGTTACTCGTTAGCTAAGACAGATACGCAGTATTTT.

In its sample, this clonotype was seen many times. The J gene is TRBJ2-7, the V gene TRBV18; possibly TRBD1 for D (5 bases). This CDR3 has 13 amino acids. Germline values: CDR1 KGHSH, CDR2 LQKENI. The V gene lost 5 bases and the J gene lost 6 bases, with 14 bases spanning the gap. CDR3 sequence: CASSTDNLGEQYF. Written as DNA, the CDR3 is TGTGCCAGCTCAACGGACAACTTGGGCGAGCAGTACTTC.

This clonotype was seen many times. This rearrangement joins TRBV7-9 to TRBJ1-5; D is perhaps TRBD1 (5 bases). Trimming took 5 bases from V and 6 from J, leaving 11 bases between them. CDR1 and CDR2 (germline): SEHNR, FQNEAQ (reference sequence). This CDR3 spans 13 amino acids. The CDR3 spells CASSGGKGQPQHF. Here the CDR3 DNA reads TGTGCCAGCAGCGGGGGGAAAGGTCAGCCCCAGCATTTT. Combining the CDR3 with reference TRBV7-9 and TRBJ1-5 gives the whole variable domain DTGVSQNPRHKITKRGQNVTFRCDPISEHNRLYWYRQTLGQGPEFLTYFQNEAQLEKSRLLSDRFSAERPKGSFSTLEIQRTEQGDSAMYLCASSGGKGQPQHFGDGTRLSIL.

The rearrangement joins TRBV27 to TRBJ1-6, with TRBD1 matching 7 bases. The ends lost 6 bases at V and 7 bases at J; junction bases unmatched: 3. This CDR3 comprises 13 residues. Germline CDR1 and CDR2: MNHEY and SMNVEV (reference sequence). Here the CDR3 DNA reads TGTGCCAGCAGGACAGGGCTGAATTCACCCCTCCACTTT. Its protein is CASRTGLNSPLHF.

CDR3 region: CASSEAGQGRGYTF. The CDR3 DNA reads as TGTGCCAGCAGTGAAGCGGGACAGGGTCGCGGCTACACCTTC. J is TRBJ1-2 and V is TRBV6-2 or TRBV6-3; 9 bases align to TRBD1. Looked up from germline, CDR1 is MNHEY and CDR2 is SVGEGT. Losses at the gene ends were 5 bases for V and 8 bases for J; bases not matched to a gene: 9. This CDR3 region has 14 residues.

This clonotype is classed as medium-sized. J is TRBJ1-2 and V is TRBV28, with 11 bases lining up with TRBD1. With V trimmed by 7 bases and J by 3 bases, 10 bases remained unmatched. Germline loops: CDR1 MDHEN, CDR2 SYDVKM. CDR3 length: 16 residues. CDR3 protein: CASTLTDRGRHYGYTF. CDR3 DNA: TGTGCCAGCACACTAACGGACAGGGGGCGTCACTATGGCTACACCTTC.

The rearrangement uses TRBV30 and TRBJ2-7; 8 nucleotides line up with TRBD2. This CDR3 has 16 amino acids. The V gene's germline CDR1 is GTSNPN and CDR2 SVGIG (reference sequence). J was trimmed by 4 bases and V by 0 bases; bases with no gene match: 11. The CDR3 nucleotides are TGTGCCTGGAGTGTACTTAGAACTAGCGGAAAATACGAGCAGTACTTC. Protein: CAWSVLRTSGKYEQYF.

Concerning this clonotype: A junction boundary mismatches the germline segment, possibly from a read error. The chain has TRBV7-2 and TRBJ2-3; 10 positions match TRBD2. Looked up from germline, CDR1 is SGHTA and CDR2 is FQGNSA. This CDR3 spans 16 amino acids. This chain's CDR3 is CVSSLCGSGRFDTQYF. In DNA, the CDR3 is TGTGTCAGCAGCTTATGTGGTAGCGGGAGGTTTGACACGCAGTATTTT.

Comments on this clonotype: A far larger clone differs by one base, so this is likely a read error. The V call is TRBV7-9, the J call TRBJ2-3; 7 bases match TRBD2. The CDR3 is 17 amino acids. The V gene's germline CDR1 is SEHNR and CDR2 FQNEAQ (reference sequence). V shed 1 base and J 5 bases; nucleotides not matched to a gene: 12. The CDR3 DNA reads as TGTGCCAGCAGCTTAGTTGAGGGAGGGCCGCCTGTAGATACGCAGTATTTT. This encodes CASSLVEGGPPVDTQYF.

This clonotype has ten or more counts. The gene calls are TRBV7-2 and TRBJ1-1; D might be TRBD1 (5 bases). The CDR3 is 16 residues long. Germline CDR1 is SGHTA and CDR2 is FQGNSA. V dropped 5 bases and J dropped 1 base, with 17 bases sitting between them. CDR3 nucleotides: TGTGCCAGCAGCCGAAGCAGGGCAGGGCCGAACACTGAAGCTTTCTTT. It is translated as CASSRSRAGPNTEAFF.

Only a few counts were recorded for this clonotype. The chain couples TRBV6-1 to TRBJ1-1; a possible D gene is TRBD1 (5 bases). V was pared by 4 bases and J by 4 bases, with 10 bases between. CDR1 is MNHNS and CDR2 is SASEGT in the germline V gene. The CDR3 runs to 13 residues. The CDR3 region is CASSVEGVTEAFF. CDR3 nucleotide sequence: TGTGCCAGCAGTGTGGAAGGGGTCACTGAAGCTTTCTTT.

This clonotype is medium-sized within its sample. For the CDR3, the DNA is TGCGCCAGCAGCCAAGGGACTACGAACACCGGGGAGCTGTTTTTT. Protein: CASSQGTTNTGELFF. V usage is TRBV4-3 and J usage is TRBJ2-2, with a tentative D call TRBD2 (6 bases). Germline CDR1 reads LGHNA; CDR2 reads YSLEER. There are 15 residues in the CDR3. V was pared by 1 base and J by 0 bases, with 6 bases between.

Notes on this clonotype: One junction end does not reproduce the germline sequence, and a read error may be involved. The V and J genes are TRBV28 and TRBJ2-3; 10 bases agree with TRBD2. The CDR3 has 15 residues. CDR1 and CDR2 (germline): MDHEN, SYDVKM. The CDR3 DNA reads TGTACCAGCAGTTTCCCCCTAGCGGGAGTAGATACGCGGTATTTT. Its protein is CTSSFPLAGVDTRYF.

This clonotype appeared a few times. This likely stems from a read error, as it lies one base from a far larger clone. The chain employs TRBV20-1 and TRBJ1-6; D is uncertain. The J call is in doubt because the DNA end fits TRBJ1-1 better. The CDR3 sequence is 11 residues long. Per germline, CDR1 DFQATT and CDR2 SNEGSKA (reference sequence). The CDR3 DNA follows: TGCAGTGCTAGAGATAACGCTGGAGCTTTCTTT. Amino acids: CSARDNAGAFF.

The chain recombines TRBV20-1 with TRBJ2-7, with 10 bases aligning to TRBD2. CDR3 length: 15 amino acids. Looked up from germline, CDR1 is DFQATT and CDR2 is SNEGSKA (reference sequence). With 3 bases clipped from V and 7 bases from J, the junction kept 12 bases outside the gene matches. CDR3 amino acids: CSARSSGRESGEQYF. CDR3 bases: TGCAGTGCTAGGTCAAGCGGGAGGGAGTCGGGGGAGCAGTACTTC.

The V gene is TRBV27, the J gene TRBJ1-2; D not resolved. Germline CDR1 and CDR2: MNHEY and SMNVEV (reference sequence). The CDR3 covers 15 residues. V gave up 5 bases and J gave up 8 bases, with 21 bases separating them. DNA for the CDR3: TGTGCCAGCAGTCTGGGCCCCTCTGCCTTGTGGGGCTACACCTTC. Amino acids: CASSLGPSALWGYTF.

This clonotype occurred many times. As DNA, the CDR3 is TGCAGTGCTCAGCGGGTAGATACGCAGTATTTT. It translates to CSAQRVDTQYF. The rearrangement uses TRBV20-1 and TRBJ2-3; D might be TRBD2 (6 bases). Germline V lookup: CDR1 DFQATT, CDR2 SNEGSKA (reference sequence). Deletions cut 5 bases from V and 5 bases from J, with 8 bases between. The CDR3 has 11 residues.

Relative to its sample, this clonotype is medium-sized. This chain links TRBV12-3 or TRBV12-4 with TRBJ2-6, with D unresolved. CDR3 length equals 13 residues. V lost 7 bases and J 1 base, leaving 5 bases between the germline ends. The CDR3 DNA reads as TGTGCCAGCACCCTATCTGGGGCCAACGTCCTGACTTTC. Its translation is CASTLSGANVLTF.

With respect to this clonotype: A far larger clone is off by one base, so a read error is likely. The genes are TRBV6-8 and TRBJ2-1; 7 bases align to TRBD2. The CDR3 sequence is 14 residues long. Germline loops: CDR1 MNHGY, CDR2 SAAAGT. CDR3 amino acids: CVSCPRREINEQFF. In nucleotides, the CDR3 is TGTGTCAGCTGCCCGAGGCGGGAGATCAATGAGCAGTTCTTC.

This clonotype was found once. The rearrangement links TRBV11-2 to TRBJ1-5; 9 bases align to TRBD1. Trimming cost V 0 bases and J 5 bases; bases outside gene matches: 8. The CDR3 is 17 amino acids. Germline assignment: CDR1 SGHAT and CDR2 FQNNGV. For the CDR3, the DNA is TGTGCCAGCAGCTTAGAACTTTGGGACAGGGTCGATCAGCCCCAGCATTTT. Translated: CASSLELWDRVDQPQHF.

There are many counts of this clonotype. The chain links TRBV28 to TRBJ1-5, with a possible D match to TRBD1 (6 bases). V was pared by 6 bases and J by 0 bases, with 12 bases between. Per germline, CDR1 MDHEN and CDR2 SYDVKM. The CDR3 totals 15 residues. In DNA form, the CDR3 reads TGTGCCAGCAGCCTACAGGGTTATAGCAATCAGCCCCAGCATTTT. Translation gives CASSLQGYSNQPQHF.

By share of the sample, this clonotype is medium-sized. In DNA form, the CDR3 reads TGTGCCAGCAGGGACCTGGTTGAGGGTCCCTACGAGCAGTACTTC. Protein sequence: CASRDLVEGPYEQYF. The chain recombines TRBV2 with TRBJ2-7; a weak D match, TRBD2 (5 bases). CDR1 and CDR2 (germline): SNHLY, FYNNEI. The CDR3 runs 15 residues. V was clipped by 6 bases and J by 2 bases, with 17 bases between them.

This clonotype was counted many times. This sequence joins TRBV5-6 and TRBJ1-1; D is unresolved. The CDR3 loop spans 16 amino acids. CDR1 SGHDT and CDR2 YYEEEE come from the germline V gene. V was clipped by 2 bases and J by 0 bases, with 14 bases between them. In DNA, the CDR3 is TGTGCCAGCAGCTTCCTCTTGGTCGGGGTGAACACTGAAGCTTTCTTT. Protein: CASSFLLVGVNTEAFF.

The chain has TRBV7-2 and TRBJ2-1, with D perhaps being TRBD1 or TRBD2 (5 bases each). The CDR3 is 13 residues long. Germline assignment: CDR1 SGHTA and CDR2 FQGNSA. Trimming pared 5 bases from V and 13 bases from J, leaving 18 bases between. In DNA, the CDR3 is TGTGCCAGCAGCAACCTATTGGGACGTAATCAGTTCTTC. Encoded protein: CASSNLLGRNQFF.

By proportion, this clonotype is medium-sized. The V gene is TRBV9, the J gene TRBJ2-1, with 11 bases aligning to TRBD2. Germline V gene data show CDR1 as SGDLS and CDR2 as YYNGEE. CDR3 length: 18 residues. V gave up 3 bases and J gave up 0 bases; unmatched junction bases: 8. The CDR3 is CASSARLAGYRSYNEQFF. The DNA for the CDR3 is TGTGCCAGCAGCGCCAGACTAGCGGGGTATCGCTCCTACAATGAGCAGTTCTTC.

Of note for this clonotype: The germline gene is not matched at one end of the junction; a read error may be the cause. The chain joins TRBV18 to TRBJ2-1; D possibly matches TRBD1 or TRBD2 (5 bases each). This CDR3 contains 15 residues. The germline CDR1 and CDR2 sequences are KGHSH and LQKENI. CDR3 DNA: TGTGTCAGCTCACCTAGCCAGGGCTTAAAGAATGAGCAGTTATTC. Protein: CVSSPSQGLKNEQLF.

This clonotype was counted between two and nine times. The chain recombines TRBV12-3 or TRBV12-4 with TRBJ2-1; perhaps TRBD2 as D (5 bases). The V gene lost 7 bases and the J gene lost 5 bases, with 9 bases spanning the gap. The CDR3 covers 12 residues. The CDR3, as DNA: TGTGCCAGCACTAAGGGAGACAATGAGCAGTTCTTC. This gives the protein CASTKGDNEQFF.